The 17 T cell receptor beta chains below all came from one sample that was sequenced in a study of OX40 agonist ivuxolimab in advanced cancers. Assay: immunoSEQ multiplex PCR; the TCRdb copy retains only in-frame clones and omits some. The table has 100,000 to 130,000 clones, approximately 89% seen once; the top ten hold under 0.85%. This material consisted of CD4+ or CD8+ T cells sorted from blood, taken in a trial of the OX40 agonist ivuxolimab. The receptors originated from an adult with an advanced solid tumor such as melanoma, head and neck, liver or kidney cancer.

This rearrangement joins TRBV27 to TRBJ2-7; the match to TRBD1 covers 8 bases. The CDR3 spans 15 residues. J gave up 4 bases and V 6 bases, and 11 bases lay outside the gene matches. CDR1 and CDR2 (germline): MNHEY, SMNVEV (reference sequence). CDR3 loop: CASRRMTGDAYEQYF. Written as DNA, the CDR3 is TGTGCCAGCAGAAGAATGACAGGGGATGCATACGAGCAGTACTTC.

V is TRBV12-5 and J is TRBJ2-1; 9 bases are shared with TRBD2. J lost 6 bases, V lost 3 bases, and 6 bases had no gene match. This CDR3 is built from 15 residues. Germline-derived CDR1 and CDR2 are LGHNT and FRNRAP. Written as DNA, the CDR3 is TGTGCTAGTGGTTTCCTGGCGGGAGGGCCCAATGAGCAGTTCTTC. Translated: CASGFLAGGPNEQFF.

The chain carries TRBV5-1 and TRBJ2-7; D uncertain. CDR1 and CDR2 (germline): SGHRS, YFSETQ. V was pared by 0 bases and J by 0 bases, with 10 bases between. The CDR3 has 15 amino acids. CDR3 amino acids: CASSLVVGYSYEQYF. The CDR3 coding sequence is TGCGCCAGCAGCTTGGTTGTGGGGTACTCCTACGAGCAGTACTTC.

The CDR3 DNA sequence: TGTGCCAGCAGTGAATCGTTTAGGGTAAATGCTTTCTTT. Protein: CASSESFRVNAFF. The rearrangement joins TRBV6-1 to TRBJ1-1; D is uncertain. This CDR3 region has 13 residues. The V end was cut by 2 bases, the J end by 11 bases, with 15 bases between. CDR1 MNHNS and CDR2 SASEGT come from the germline V gene.

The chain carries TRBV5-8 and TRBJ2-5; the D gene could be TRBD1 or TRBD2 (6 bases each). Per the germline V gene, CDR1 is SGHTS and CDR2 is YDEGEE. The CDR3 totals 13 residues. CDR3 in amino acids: CALGGREEETQYF. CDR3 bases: TGTGCACTGGGGGGCAGGGAGGAAGAGACCCAGTACTTC.

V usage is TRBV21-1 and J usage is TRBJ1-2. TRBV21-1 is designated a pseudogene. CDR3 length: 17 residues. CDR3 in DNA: TGTGCCAGCCCGAGGAGGATGCACTCGGGGGCCGGCTATGGCTACACCTTC. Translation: CASPRRMHSGAGYGYTF.

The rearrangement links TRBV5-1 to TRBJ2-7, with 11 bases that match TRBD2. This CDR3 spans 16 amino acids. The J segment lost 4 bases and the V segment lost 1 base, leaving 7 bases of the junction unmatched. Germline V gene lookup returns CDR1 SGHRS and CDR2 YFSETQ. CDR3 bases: TGCGCCAGCAGCTTGTACCTAGCGGGAGGAAAGTACGAGCAGTACTTC. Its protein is CASSLYLAGGKYEQYF.

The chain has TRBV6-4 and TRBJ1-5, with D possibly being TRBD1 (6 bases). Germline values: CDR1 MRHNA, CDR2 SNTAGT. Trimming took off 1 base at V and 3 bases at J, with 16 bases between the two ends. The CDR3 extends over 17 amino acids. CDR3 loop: CASSDLEKDRINQPQHF. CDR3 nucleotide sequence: TGTGCCAGCAGTGACTTGGAAAAGGACAGAATCAATCAGCCCCAGCATTTT.

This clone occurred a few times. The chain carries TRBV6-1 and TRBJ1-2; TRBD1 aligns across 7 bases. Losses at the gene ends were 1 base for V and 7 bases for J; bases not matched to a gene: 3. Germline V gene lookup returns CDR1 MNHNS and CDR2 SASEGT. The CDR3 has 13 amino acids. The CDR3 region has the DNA TGTGCCAGCAGTGAAGTAGGGACAGTTGGCTACACCTTC. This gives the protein CASSEVGTVGYTF.

This chain's CDR3 is CASSLRLAGSTGELFF. In DNA form, the CDR3 reads TGTGCCAGCAGCCTACGACTAGCGGGGAGCACCGGGGAGCTGTTTTTT. This chain links TRBV9 with TRBJ2-2; 11 bases fit TRBD2. Germline trimming cut 4 bases from V and 4 bases from J; bases unmatched to any gene: 6. The CDR3 runs 16 residues. Germline CDR1 and CDR2: SGDLS and YYNGEE.

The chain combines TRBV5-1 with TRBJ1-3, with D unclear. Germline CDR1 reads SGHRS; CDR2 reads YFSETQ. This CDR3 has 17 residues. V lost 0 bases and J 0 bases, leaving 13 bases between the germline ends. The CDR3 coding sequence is TGCGCCAGCAGCTTGGCTTCTTTACGGACCTCTGGAAACACCATATATTTT. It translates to CASSLASLRTSGNTIYF.

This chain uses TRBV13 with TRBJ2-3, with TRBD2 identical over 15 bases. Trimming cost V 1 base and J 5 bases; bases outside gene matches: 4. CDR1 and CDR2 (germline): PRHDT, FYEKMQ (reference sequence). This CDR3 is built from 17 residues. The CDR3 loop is CASSLAGGLAGGDTQYF. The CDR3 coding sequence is TGTGCCAGCAGCTTAGCAGGGGGACTAGCGGGAGGAGATACGCAGTATTTT.

In nucleotides, the CDR3 is TGTGCCAGCATCCCTAGAGGGCGGGGACGCACAGATACGCAGTATTTT. Encoded protein: CASIPRGRGRTDTQYF. The chain carries TRBV11-2 and TRBJ2-3; D perhaps matches TRBD2 (6 bases). V was trimmed by 7 bases and J by 1 base, leaving 18 bases between them. The CDR3 runs to 16 residues. Per the germline V gene, CDR1 is SGHAT and CDR2 is FQNNGV.

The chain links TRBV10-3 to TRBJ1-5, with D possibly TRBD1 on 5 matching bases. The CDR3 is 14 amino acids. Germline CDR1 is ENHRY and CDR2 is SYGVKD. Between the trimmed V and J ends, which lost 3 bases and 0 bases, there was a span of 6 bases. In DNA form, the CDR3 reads TGTGCCATCAGTGACAGGGCTAGCAATCAGCCCCAGCATTTT. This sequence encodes CAISDRASNQPQHF.

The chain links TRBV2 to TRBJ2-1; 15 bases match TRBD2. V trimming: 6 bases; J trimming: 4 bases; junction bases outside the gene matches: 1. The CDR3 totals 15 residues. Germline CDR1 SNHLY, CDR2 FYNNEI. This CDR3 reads CASSGTSGGYNEQFF. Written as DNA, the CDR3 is TGTGCCAGCAGCGGGACTAGCGGGGGGTACAATGAGCAGTTCTTC.

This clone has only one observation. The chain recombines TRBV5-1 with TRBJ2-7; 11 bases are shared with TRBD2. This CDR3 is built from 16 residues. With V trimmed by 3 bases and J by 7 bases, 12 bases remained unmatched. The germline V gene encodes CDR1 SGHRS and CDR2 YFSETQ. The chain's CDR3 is CASSSGTSGGHREQYF. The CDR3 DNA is TGCGCCAGCAGCTCCGGGACTAGCGGAGGACACCGGGAGCAGTACTTC.

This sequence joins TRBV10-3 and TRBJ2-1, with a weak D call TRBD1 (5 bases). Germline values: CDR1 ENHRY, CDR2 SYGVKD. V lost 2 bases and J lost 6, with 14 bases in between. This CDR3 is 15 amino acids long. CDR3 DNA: TGTGCCATCAGTGAGGCAGGGAAGTTTGGCAATGAGCAGTTCTTC. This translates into CAISEAGKFGNEQFF.